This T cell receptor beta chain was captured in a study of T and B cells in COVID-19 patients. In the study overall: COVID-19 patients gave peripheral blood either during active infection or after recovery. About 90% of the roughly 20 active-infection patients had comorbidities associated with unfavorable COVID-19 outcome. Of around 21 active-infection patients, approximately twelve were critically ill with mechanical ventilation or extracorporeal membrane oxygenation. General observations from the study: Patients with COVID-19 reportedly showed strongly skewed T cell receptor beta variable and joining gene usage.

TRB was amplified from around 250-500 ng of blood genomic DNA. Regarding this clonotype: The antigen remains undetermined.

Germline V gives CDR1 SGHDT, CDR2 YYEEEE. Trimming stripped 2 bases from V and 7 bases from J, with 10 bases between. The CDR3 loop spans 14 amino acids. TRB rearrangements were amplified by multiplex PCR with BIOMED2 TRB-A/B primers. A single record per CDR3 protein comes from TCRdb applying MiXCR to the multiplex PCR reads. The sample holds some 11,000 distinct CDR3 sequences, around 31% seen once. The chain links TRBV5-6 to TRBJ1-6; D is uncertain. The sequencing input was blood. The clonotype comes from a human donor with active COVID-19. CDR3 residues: CASSFLRRNSPLHF. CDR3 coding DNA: TGTGCCAGCAGCTTTCTGAGAAGAAATTCACCCCTCCACTTT.